Listed here are 31 T cell receptor beta chains from one sample, sequenced in a study (dated by TCRdb to the mid-2010s). The library was built by means of 5' RACE. The listed sequencing device is Illumina MiSeq. TCRdb took the public reads, trimmed them with fastp at Q25, ran MiXCR for clone calling and kept in-frame beta chains. Rows are combined by CDR3 protein, so each entry shows the most common genes and DNA. The sample data list 5,000 to 6,500 distinct CDR3 sequences, and 59% of these were observed just once. The ten biggest clones cover 4.1% of the sample. The sample comprised tumor-infiltrating memory CD4+ T cells sorted from the breast tumor. Explained via the paper, the cell subset or site label denotes: memory CD4+ T cells, CD4+CD45RO+CD25-. Receptors originate from a female donor with breast cancer.

This chain connects TRBV3-1 to TRBJ2-1; 14 bases are a match to TRBD2. The length of the CDR3 is 15 residues. V lost 5 bases and J lost 5; bases outside the gene matches: 2. Per the germline V gene, CDR1 is LGHDT and CDR2 is YNNKEL (reference sequence). The CDR3: CASSEGLAGDNEQFF. The CDR3 DNA reads as TGTGCCAGCAGCGAGGGACTAGCGGGGGACAATGAGCAGTTCTTC.

This clonotype was observed a few times. The V and J genes are TRBV10-3 and TRBJ2-2, with no clear D. In germline, CDR1 is ENHRY, CDR2 SYGVKD. V was shortened by 1 base and J by 4 bases, with 4 bases between the two germline ends. This CDR3 has 13 amino acids. This CDR3 is CAISEWGTGELFF. CDR3 nucleotide sequence: TGTGCCATCAGTGAGTGGGGCACCGGGGAGCTGTTTTTT.

This clonotype showed up just once. The chain carries TRBV7-9 and TRBJ2-7; D not certain. V gave up 4 bases and J gave up 1 base, with 14 bases separating them. CDR3 size: 15 residues. Germline-derived CDR1 and CDR2 are SEHNR and FQNEAQ (reference sequence). The CDR3 bases are TGTGCCAGCAGCTCTCCCGATAGGCATTCCTACGAGCAGTACTTC. This translates into CASSSPDRHSYEQYF.

This chain joins TRBV20-1 and TRBJ1-1, with D uncertain. The CDR3 extends over 15 amino acids. V was trimmed by 3 bases and J by 1 base, leaving 15 bases between them. Germline loops: CDR1 DFQATT, CDR2 SNEGSKA (reference sequence). CDR3 coding DNA: TGCAGTGCTAGCCCTCAAGATTTTTCGAACACTGAAGCTTTCTTT. As protein: CSASPQDFSNTEAFF.

The chain employs TRBV6-5 and TRBJ1-1, with D unresolved. The CDR3 loop spans 12 amino acids. Per the germline V gene, CDR1 is MNHEY and CDR2 is SVGAGI. Trimming left V 6 bases short and J 11 bases short, with 16 bases between. The CDR3, as DNA: TGTGCCAGCAGATCTCCGTCGGGTTTTGCTTTCTTT. Protein sequence: CASRSPSGFAFF.

This chain links TRBV5-1 with TRBJ1-4; D call uncertain. CDR1 and CDR2 from the germline V gene are SGHRS and YFSETQ. Trimming stripped 5 bases from V and 7 bases from J, with 15 bases between. This CDR3 has 14 residues. This CDR3 is CASSLDAGSEKLFF. The CDR3 DNA reads as TGCGCCAGCAGTCTCGACGCGGGTAGTGAAAAACTGTTTTTT.

The rearrangement links TRBV20-1 to TRBJ1-1; no firm D call. Per germline, CDR1 DFQATT and CDR2 SNEGSKA (reference sequence). This CDR3 comprises 12 residues. With 6 bases removed from V and 0 bases from J, the gap between germline ends came to 8 bases. The chain's CDR3 is CSALSMNTEAFF. The CDR3 DNA reads TGCAGTGCACTATCTATGAACACTGAAGCTTTCTTT.

This clonotype has just a few counts. The gene calls are TRBV4-1 and TRBJ2-5, with D possibly TRBD2 on 5 matching bases. Trimming removed 0 bases from V and 7 bases from J, with 15 bases in between. CDR3 length: 15 amino acids. Germline loops: CDR1 MGHRA, CDR2 YSYEKL. CDR3 bases: TGCGCCAGCAGCCAAGAATCGACTACTGAGGGGACCCAGTACTTC. This sequence encodes CASSQESTTEGTQYF.

The chain carries TRBV4-1 and TRBJ2-7, with D possibly being TRBD2 (6 bases). Trimming removed 1 base from V and 1 base from J, with 11 bases in between. Germline assignment: CDR1 MGHRA and CDR2 YSYEKL. The CDR3 contains 15 residues. The CDR3 sequence: CASSQVRDSSYEQYF. CDR3 sequence (DNA): TGCGCCAGCAGCCAAGTCCGGGACTCGTCCTACGAGCAGTACTTC.

Only a few counts were recorded for this clonotype. This chain links TRBV9 with TRBJ2-7; unclear D gene. CDR3 length: 13 residues. Germline V gives CDR1 SGDLS, CDR2 YYNGEE. The V end lost 1 base, the J end lost 6 bases, and 11 bases lay between the germline ends. The CDR3 sequence: CASSVMGYGEQYF. CDR3 nucleotides: TGTGCCAGCAGCGTAATGGGTTATGGCGAGCAGTACTTC.

Only a few counts were recorded for this clonotype. This sequence joins TRBV5-4 and TRBJ1-2; no clear D gene. Per germline, CDR1 SGHNT and CDR2 YYREEE (reference sequence). Trimming removed 0 bases at V and 2 bases at J, with 5 bases between. The CDR3 extends over 13 amino acids. CDR3 region: CASSLGANYGYTF. CDR3 coding DNA: TGTGCCAGCAGCTTGGGAGCCAACTATGGCTACACCTTC.

The chain recombines TRBV7-3 with TRBJ2-3, with D unclear. Deletions cut 6 bases from V and 6 bases from J, with 13 bases between. There are 13 residues in the CDR3. Germline CDR1 is SGHTA and CDR2 is FQGTGA. This chain's CDR3 is CASSEWQGDTQYF. CDR3 in DNA: TGTGCCAGCAGTGAATGGCAAGGGGATACGCAGTATTTT.

The chain joins TRBV4-1 to TRBJ1-5; D is possibly TRBD1 (6 bases). Trimming took off 4 bases at V and 3 bases at J, with 13 bases between the two ends. CDR1 and CDR2 from the germline V gene are MGHRA and YSYEKL. The CDR3 extends over 15 amino acids. DNA for the CDR3: TGCGCCAGCAGCCCCCTCGCGGGGGCCAATCAGCCCCAGCATTTT. This encodes CASSPLAGANQPQHF.

The rearrangement joins TRBV12-3 or TRBV12-4 to TRBJ1-5, with D tentatively TRBD1 (6 bases). V lost 6 bases, J lost 7 bases, and 19 bases lay in between. There are 15 residues in the CDR3. In nucleotides, the CDR3 is TGTGCCAGCAGCCCAAACCGGGCAGGGGAGCAGCCCCAGCATTTT. It specifies CASSPNRAGEQPQHF.

J is TRBJ2-3 and V is TRBV7-9, with 10 bases that match TRBD1. CDR1 is SEHNR, CDR2 FQNEAQ, per germline (reference sequence). V trimming: 4 bases; J trimming: 0 bases; junction bases outside the gene matches: 10. This CDR3 has 18 residues. The CDR3 spells CASSYRQGASISTDTQYF. The CDR3 DNA reads TGTGCCAGCAGCTATAGACAGGGGGCATCTATTAGCACAGATACGCAGTATTTT.

The CDR3 is CSASLGQGYGYTF. DNA of the CDR3: TGCAGTGCTAGTCTAGGACAGGGATACGGCTACACCTTC. The genes are TRBV20-1 and TRBJ1-2, with 8 bases fitting TRBD1. Germline CDR1 DFQATT, CDR2 SNEGSKA (reference sequence). Unmatched junction bases numbered 8, after V lost 3 bases and J lost 8 bases. The CDR3 extends over 13 amino acids.

This clonotype showed up just a few times. The rearrangement links TRBV12-3 or TRBV12-4 to TRBJ1-2, with TRBD1 as a possible D gene (5 bases). The CDR3 consists of 12 residues. Trimming stripped 7 bases from V and 4 bases from J, with 10 bases between. The CDR3 DNA is TGTGCCAGCACCTTTACAGGCTATGGCTACACCTTC. Amino acids: CASTFTGYGYTF.

This clonotype has just a few counts. V gene TRBV12-3 or TRBV12-4 combines with J gene TRBJ2-5, with D perhaps matching TRBD1 (6 bases). The V and J ends lost 8 bases and 5 bases respectively, with 15 bases between them. CDR3 length equals 13 residues. CDR3 residues: CASQRGSGETQYF. In nucleotides, the CDR3 is TGTGCCAGCCAAAGGGGGTCGGGGGAGACCCAGTACTTC.

The V and J genes are TRBV5-1 and TRBJ2-5; 9 bases map to TRBD1. The CDR3 spans 15 residues. CDR1 and CDR2 (germline): SGHRS, YFSETQ. Trimming took 0 bases from V and 2 from J; bases not matched to a gene: 2. This CDR3 reads CASSLDRGRQETQYF. As DNA, the CDR3 is TGCGCCAGCAGCTTGGACAGGGGGCGACAAGAGACCCAGTACTTC.

In this sample, this clonotype turned up once. The V call is TRBV5-1, the J call TRBJ2-2, with a weak D call TRBD2 (5 bases). Germline lookup yields CDR1 SGHRS and CDR2 YFSETQ. The CDR3 totals 14 residues. With 7 bases removed from V and 0 bases from J, the gap between germline ends came to 10 bases. This CDR3 is CASAVGTNTGELFF. The CDR3 coding sequence is TGCGCCAGCGCCGTCGGGACGAACACCGGGGAGCTGTTTTTT.

The V call is TRBV4-2, the J call TRBJ2-2, with 8 bases matching TRBD2. The CDR3 loop spans 15 amino acids. After removal of 4 bases from V and 4 bases from J, the junction contained 5 bases not matched to a gene. In germline, CDR1 is LGHNA, CDR2 YNFKEQ. The CDR3 reads CASSPRTSGTGELFF. The CDR3 DNA sequence: TGTGCCAGCAGCCCCAGAACTAGCGGCACCGGGGAGCTGTTTTTT.

This sequence joins TRBV15 and TRBJ2-3; D is ambiguous. This CDR3 comprises 16 residues. V shed 1 base and J shed 1 base, with 12 bases lying between them. Germline V gene data show CDR1 as LNHNV and CDR2 as YYDKDF (reference sequence). This CDR3 is CATSRGRSSGTDTQYF. CDR3 sequence (DNA): TGTGCCACCAGCAGAGGCCGGTCCAGCGGCACAGATACGCAGTATTTT.

This chain links TRBV20-1 with TRBJ1-5; D uncertain. The length of the CDR3 is 13 residues. Looked up from germline, CDR1 is DFQATT and CDR2 is SNEGSKA (reference sequence). V lost 7 bases to trimming and J lost 2 bases, with 12 bases between them. As DNA, the CDR3 is TGCAGTGTTGGGGTAGAGGGCAATCAGCCCCAGCATTTT. Residues: CSVGVEGNQPQHF.

The chain carries TRBV11-2 and TRBJ2-1; D is undetermined. There are 13 residues in the CDR3. Per the germline V gene, CDR1 is SGHAT and CDR2 is FQNNGV. V lost 0 bases, J lost 10 bases, and 10 bases lay in between. The CDR3 spells CASSLDHNGEQFF. The CDR3 region has the DNA TGTGCCAGCAGCTTAGATCACAATGGGGAGCAGTTCTTC.

This clonotype came up a few times. This sequence joins TRBV24-1 and TRBJ2-3, with D perhaps matching TRBD2 (6 bases). V was shortened by 9 bases and J by 5 bases, with 20 bases between the two germline ends. The CDR3 length is 15 residues. Germline lookup yields CDR1 KGHDR and CDR2 SFDVKD. CDR3 region: CATGGFSTGGDTQYF. The CDR3 coding sequence is TGTGCCACCGGAGGGTTCTCGACGGGTGGAGATACGCAGTATTTT.

This rearrangement joins TRBV7-6 to TRBJ1-5, with D unclear. The CDR3 length is 13 residues. Trimming cost V 4 bases and J 4 bases, with 8 bases left between them. In germline, CDR1 is SGHVS, CDR2 FNYEAQ. The DNA of the CDR3 is TGTGCCAGCAGCTCCTCAGAAAATCAGCCCCAGCATTTT. This sequence encodes CASSSSENQPQHF.

There are a few counts of this clonotype. The rearrangement joins TRBV4-1 to TRBJ2-1; D perhaps matches TRBD2 (6 bases). The V end lost 2 bases, the J end lost 2 bases, and 19 bases lay between the germline ends. The length of the CDR3 is 18 residues. The germline gives CDR1 MGHRA, CDR2 YSYEKL. CDR3 bases: TGCGCCAGCAGCCAAACAGGACGGGAGTTTGTAACCTACAATGAGCAGTTCTTC. It is translated as CASSQTGREFVTYNEQFF.

In the case of this clonotype: Its ends do not fully match the called genes, so a read error is possible. The chain carries TRBV7-3 and TRBJ2-1; a possible D gene is TRBD2 (6 bases). CDR1 SGHTA and CDR2 FQGTGA come from the germline V gene. The CDR3 consists of 18 residues. The CDR3 spells CASSQALVVGSGVDEQFF. The CDR3 DNA reads TGCGCCAGCAGCCAAGCCCTTGTGGTCGGGAGTGGGGTCGATGAGCAGTTCTTC.

The chain has TRBV6-1 and TRBJ1-1; 7 bases agree with TRBD1. Germline values: CDR1 MNHNS, CDR2 SASEGT. The CDR3 loop spans 14 amino acids. With V trimmed by 7 bases and J by 0 bases, 5 bases remained unmatched. CDR3 DNA sequence: TGTGCCAGCAAGACAGGGATCATGAACACTGAAGCTTTCTTT. Translated: CASKTGIMNTEAFF.

The rearrangement joins TRBV7-6 to TRBJ1-1; TRBD1 might be the D (5 bases). From germline, CDR1 is SGHVS and CDR2 FNYEAQ. The V gene lost 0 bases and the J gene lost 1 base, with 6 bases spanning the gap. This CDR3 spans 14 amino acids. The CDR3 coding sequence is TGTGCCAGCAGCTTAGCGGGGGGGAACACTGAAGCTTTCTTT. This encodes CASSLAGGNTEAFF.

This clonotype was recorded only once. The chain has TRBV6-5 and TRBJ2-1, with TRBD2 identical over 8 bases. CDR1 is MNHEY, CDR2 SVGAGI, per germline. Losses at the gene ends were 6 bases for V and 3 bases for J; bases not matched to a gene: 7. This CDR3 is 15 amino acids long. The DNA for the CDR3 is TGTGCCAGCAGCCTCAGCGGGAGCCTCTACAATGAGCAGTTCTTC. Its translation is CASSLSGSLYNEQFF.